This T cell receptor beta chain emerged from a study of OX40 agonist ivuxolimab in advanced cancers. Background on the study: The patients' treatment was ivuxolimab, an agonistic anti-OX40 (CD134) antibody. Partial responses, seen in three patients, involved one hepatocellular carcinoma and two cutaneous melanomas.

V lost 0 bases, J lost 1 base, and 10 bases lay in between. Germline V gene sequence: CDR1 SGHDT, CDR2 YYEEEE. This CDR3 has 15 residues. To note about this clone: Its antigen remains unknown.

Study outcomes and limitations: Blood T cells, both CD4+ and CD8+, expanded clonally by week 6 at 0.1 to 3.0 mg/kg.

The protocol was immunoSEQ multiplex PCR, while the TCRdb copy is restricted to in-frame clones and leaves out a portion. The sample lists about 77,000 clones, 83% occurring once. This specimen consisted of CD4+ or CD8+ T cells sorted from blood, obtained in a trial of the OX40 agonist ivuxolimab. V is TRBV5-6 and J is TRBJ1-1; a possible D gene is TRBD1 (5 bases). The TCR comes from an adult with an advanced solid tumor such as melanoma, head and neck, liver or kidney cancer. The CDR3 DNA is TGTGCCAGCAGCTTGGTAGGGGTACCGAACACTGAAGCTTTCTTT. Its protein is CASSLVGVPNTEAFF.